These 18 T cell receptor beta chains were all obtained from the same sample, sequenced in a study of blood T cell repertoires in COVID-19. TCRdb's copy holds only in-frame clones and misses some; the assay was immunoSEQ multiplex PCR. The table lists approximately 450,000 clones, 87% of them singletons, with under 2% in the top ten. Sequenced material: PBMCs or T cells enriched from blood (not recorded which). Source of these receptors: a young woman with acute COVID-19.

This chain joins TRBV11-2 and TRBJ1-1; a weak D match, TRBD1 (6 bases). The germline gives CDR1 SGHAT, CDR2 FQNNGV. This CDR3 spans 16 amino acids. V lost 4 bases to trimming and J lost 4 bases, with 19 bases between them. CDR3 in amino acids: CASSYTWTVVITEAFF. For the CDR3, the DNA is TGTGCCAGCAGCTATACCTGGACAGTCGTTATCACTGAAGCTTTCTTT.

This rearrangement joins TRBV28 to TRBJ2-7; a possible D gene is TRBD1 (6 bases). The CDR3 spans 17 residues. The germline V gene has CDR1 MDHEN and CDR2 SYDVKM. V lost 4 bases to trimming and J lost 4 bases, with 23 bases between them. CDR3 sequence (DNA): TGTGCCAGCAGTTCGAGGCCAAAGACAGGCACGAGGTACGAGCAGTACTTC. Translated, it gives CASSSRPKTGTRYEQYF.

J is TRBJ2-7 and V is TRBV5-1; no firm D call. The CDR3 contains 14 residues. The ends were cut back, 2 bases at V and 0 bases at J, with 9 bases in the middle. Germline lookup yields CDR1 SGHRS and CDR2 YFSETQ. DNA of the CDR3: TGCGCCAGCAGCTTATTCGACAACTCCTACGAGCAGTACTTC. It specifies CASSLFDNSYEQYF. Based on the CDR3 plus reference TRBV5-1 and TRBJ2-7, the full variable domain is KAGVTQTPRYLIKTRGQQVTLSCSPISGHRSVSWYQQTPGQGLQFLFEYFSETQRNKGNFPGRFSGRQFSNSRSEMNVSTLELGDSALYLCASSLFDNSYEQYFGPGTRLTVT.

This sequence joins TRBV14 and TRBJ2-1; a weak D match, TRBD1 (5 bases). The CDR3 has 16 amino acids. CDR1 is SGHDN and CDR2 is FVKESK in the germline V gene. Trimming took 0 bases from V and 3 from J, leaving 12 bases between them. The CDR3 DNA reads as TGTGCCAGCAGCCAAGATCCCCGGACATACTACAATGAGCAGTTCTTC. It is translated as CASSQDPRTYYNEQFF.

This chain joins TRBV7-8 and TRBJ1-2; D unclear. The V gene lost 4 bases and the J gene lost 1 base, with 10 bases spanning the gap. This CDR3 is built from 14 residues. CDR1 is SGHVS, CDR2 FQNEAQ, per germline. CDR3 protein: CASSYFQDNYGYTF. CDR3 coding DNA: TGTGCCAGCAGCTACTTTCAGGATAACTATGGCTACACCTTC.

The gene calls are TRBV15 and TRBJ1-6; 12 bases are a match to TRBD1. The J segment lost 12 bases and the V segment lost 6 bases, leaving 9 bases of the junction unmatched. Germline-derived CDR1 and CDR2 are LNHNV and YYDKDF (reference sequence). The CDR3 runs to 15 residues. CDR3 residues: CATRFTGTGGLPLHF. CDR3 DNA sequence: TGTGCCACCAGATTCACCGGGACAGGGGGCCTACCCCTCCACTTT.

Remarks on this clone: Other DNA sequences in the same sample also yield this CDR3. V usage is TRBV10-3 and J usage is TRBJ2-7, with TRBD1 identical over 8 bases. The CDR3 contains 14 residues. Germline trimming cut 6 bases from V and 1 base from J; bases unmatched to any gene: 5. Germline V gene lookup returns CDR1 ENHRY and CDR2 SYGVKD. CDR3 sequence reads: CAISPGTGSYEQYF. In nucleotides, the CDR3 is TGTGCCATCAGCCCCGGGACAGGATCCTACGAGCAGTACTTC.

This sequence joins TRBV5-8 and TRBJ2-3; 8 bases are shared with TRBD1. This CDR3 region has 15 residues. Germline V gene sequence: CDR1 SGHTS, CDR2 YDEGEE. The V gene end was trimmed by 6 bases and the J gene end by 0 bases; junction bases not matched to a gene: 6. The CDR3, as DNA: TGTGCCAGCACCGCCGGGACAGGAAGCACAGATACGCAGTATTTT. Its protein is CASTAGTGSTDTQYF.

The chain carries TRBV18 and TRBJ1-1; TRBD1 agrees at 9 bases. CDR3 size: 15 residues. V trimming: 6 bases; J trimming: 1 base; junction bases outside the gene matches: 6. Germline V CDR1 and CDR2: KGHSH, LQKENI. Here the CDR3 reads CASSRRQGENTEAFF. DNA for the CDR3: TGTGCCAGCTCGCGCAGACAGGGGGAGAACACTGAAGCTTTCTTT.

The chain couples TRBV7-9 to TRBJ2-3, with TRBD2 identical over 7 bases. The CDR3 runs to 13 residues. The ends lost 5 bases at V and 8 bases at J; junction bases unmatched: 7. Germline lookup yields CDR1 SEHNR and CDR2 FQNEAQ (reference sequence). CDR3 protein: CASSRTSDPTQYF. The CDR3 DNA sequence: TGTGCCAGCAGCCGTACTAGCGACCCTACGCAGTATTTT.

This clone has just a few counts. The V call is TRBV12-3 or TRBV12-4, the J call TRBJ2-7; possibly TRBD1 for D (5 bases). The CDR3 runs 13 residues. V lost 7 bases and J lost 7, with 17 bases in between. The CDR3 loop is CASKRGAPAEQYF. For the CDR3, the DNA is TGTGCCAGCAAAAGGGGTGCTCCAGCGGAGCAGTACTTC.

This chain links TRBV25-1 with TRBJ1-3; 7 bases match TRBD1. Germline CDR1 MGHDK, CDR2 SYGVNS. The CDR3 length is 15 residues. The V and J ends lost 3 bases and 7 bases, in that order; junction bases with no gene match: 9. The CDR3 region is CASSESGGGLNTIYF. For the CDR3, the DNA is TGTGCCAGCAGTGAGTCAGGGGGTGGATTGAACACCATATATTTT.

Here the CDR3 reads CASSKVRGRSGNTIYF. The CDR3 DNA is TGTGCCAGCAGCAAAGTTAGAGGCCGCTCTGGAAACACCATATATTTT. The chain combines TRBV21-1 with TRBJ1-3. TRBV21-1 is a pseudogene locus. The CDR3 loop spans 16 amino acids.

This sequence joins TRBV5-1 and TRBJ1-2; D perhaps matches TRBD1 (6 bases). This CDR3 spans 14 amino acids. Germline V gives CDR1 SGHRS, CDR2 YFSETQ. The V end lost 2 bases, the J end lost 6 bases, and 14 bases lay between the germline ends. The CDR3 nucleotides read TGCGCCAGCAGCTTCACAGGGTCCCTTGATGGCTACACCTTC. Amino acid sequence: CASSFTGSLDGYTF.

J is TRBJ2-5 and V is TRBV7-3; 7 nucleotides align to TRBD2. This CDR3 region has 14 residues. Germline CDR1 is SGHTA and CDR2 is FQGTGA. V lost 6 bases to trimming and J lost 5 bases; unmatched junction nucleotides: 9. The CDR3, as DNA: TGTGCCAGCAGTCCGACTAGCTCAAGGGAGACCCAGTACTTC. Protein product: CASSPTSSRETQYF.

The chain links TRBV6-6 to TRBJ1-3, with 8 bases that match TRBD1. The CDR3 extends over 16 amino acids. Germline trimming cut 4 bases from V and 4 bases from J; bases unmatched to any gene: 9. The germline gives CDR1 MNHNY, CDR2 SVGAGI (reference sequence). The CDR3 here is CASSSGTGLFGNTIYF. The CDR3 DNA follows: TGTGCCAGCAGTTCCGGGACAGGCCTCTTCGGAAACACCATATATTTT.

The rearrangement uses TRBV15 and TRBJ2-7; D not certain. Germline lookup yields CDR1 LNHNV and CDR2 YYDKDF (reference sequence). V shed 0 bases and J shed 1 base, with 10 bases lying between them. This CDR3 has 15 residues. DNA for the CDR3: TGTGCCACCAGCAGAGATCCTGTCAGATCCTACGAGCAGTACTTC. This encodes CATSRDPVRSYEQYF.

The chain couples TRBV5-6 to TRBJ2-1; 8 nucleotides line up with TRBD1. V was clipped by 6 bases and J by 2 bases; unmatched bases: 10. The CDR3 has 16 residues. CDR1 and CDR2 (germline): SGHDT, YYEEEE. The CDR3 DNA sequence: TGTGCCAGCATCTCCGCCCGGGACAGGCCCTACAATGAGCAGTTCTTC. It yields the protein CASISARDRPYNEQFF.